This TCR beta chain came from a study of OX40 agonist ivuxolimab in advanced cancers. Study summary: Given to patients was ivuxolimab, an agonistic anti-OX40 (CD134) antibody. Study-level findings and limits: Antigen targets of the expanded peripheral T cells went undetermined.

Sample share makes this clone medium-sized. Antigen: not known. Germline CDR1 and CDR2: SNHLY and FYNNEI. The CDR3 extends over 14 amino acids. With 8 bases clipped from V and 3 bases from J, the junction kept 7 bases outside the gene matches. Profiling relied on immunoSEQ multiplex PCR, and the TCRdb table lists in-frame clones only, not all of them. The top ten hold roughly two fifths of the sample, which has some 10,000 clones, 66% seen once. This TCR was recovered from an adult with an advanced solid tumor such as melanoma, head and neck, liver or kidney cancer. The chain is built from TRBV2 and TRBJ2-1; TRBD1 agrees at 7 bases. This sample comprised CD4+ or CD8+ T cells sorted from blood, obtained in a trial of the OX40 agonist ivuxolimab. CDR3 nucleotides: TGTGCCAGCGGGGGCAGGGGGATCTACAATGAGCAGTTCTTC. Translated: CASGGRGIYNEQFF.